This T cell receptor beta chain was observed in a study of blood T cell repertoires in COVID-19. Study-level background: Acute-phase and convalescent COVID-19 samples originated in the United States, Italy and Spain. PBMCs, B-cell-depleted T cells, or T cells were the source of the cDNA or gDNA that made up the material.

Germline CDR1 SGHTA, CDR2 FQGNSA. CDR3 size: 14 residues. The V end was cut by 8 bases, the J end by 2 bases, with 16 bases between. Original processing notes: Estimates of nucleated cell counts were drawn from the amplification of reference gene primers. Sequencing was performed with immunoSEQ multiplex PCR; in TCRdb, only in-frame clones are kept and a portion is missing. V and J calls and clone size are given by that table; D and trimming were obtained from the DNA. The sample has 250,000 to 300,000 clones; approximately 89% are singletons. This TCR was sampled from a woman in her sixties or seventies with acute or convalescent COVID-19. The V call is TRBV7-2, the J call TRBJ2-7; weak D call: TRBD2 (7 bases). Sequencing was carried out using peripheral blood. CDR3 protein: CASGPTGGPYEQYF. CDR3 coding DNA: TGTGCCAGCGGACCTACGGGGGGCCCCTACGAGCAGTACTTC.